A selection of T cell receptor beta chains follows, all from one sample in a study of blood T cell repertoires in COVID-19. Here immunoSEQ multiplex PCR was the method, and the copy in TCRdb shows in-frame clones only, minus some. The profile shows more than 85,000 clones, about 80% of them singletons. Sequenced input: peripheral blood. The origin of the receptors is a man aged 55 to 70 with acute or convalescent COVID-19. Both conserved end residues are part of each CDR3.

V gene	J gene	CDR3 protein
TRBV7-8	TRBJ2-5	CASSFLTHSLQETQYF
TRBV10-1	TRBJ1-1	CASSGTGVVEAFF
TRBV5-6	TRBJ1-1	CASSLDRRGNTEAFF
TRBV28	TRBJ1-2	CASTGQGDGYTF
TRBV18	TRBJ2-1	CASSPPASGISYNEQFF
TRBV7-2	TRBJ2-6	CASSFQNSGANVLTF
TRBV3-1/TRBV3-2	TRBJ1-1	CASSQVGTGATEAFF
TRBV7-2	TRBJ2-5	CASSLALTYQETQYF
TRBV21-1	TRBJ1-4	CASSKKVDRRNEKLFF
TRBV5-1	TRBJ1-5	CASSLDPSNQPQHF
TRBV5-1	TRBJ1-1	CASSLTQRGDSEAFF
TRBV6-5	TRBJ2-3	CASSLLAGEDTQYF
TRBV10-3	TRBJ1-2	CVSQGAGGYTF
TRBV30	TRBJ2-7	CAWSVRYRDEQYF
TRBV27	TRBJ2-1	CASSLSRFTSIAYEFF
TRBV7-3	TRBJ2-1	CASSLGQGAFNEQFF
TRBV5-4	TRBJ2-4	CASSLGTGVAKNIQYF
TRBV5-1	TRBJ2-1	CASSGEIEQFF
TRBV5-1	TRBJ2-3	CASSLGLAGVGTDTQYF
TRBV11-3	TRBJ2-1	CASSLTGTYNEQFF
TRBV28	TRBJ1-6	CAMRGHNSPLHF
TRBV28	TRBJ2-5	CASGTSGGAKETQYF
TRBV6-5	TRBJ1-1	CASSLTPGQKAFF
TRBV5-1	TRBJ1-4	CASSLGQGSEKLFF
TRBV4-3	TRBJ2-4	CASSQNRDTLAKNIQYF
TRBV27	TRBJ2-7	CASSRGQGVSSYEQYF
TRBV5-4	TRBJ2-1	CASSLQREPYNEQFF
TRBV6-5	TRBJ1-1	CASQKRSGDTEAFF
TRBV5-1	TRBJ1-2	CASSEGAPNYGYTF
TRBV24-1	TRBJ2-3	CATGAGVGRDTQYF
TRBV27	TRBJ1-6	CASSFLENSPLHF